This TCR beta chain was observed in a study of identical twins. Germline CDR1 and CDR2: SGHRS and YFSETQ. The ends were cut back, 1 base at V and 4 bases at J, with 13 bases in the middle. The CDR3 loop spans 15 amino acids. Template switching (which added a universal primer site) was used, and cDNA carried unique molecular identifiers. TCRdb used MiXCR to reprocess the 5' RACE reads, holding one entry per CDR3 protein. Among roughly 1,500,000 distinct CDR3 sequences, around a third were seen once, and the ten largest hold roughly 0.3%. Healthy Caucasian donors formed the entire cohort. The chain combines TRBV5-1 with TRBJ2-3, with D maybe TRBD2 (5 bases). The sequence derives from a newborn girl in good health. The sequencing sample was made of cord blood. DNA for the CDR3: TGCGCCAGCAGCTTGTATGAGGGCGAGGCAGATACGCAGTATTTT. Encoded protein: CASSLYEGEADTQYF. Full variable domain (remainder filled in from reference TRBV5-1 and TRBJ2-3): KAGVTQTPRYLIKTRGQQVTLSCSPISGHRSVSWYQQTPGQGLQFLFEYFSETQRNKGNFPGRFSGRQFSNSRSEMNVSTLELGDSALYLCASSLYEGEADTQYFGPGTRLTVL.